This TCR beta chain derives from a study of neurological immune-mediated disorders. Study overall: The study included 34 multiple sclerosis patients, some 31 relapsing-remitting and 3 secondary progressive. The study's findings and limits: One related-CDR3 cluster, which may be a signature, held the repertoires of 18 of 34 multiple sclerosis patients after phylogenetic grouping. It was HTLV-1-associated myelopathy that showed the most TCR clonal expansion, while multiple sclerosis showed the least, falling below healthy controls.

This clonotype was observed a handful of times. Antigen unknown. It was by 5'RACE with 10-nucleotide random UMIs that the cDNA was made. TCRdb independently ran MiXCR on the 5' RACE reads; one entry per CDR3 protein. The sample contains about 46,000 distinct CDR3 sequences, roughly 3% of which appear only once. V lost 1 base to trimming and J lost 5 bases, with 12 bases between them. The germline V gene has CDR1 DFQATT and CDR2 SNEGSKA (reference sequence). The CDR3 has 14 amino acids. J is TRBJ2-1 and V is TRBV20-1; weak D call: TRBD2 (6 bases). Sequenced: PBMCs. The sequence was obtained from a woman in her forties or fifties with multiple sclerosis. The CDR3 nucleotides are TGCAGTGCTAGAGTTAGCGGTTCGGACAATGAGCAGTTCTTC. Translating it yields CSARVSGSDNEQFF.